A single sample gave rise to the 11 T cell receptor beta chains below, sequenced in a study of response to subunit inactivated influenza vaccine. TCRdb re-analysed the RT-PCR reads in MiXCR, keeping a single row per CDR3 protein. This table has fewer than 750,000 distinct CDR3 sequences, less than 15% appearing once. The input for sequencing was PBMCs from blood, taken less than 13 days after vaccination. These receptors originate from a man aged 50-59 years who received an inactivated influenza vaccine.

The CDR3 region has the DNA TGTGCCAGCAGTTCTAGCGGAGTTAGCACAGATACGCAGTATTTT. It yields the protein CASSSSGVSTDTQYF. The chain couples TRBV27 to TRBJ2-3; 7 bases are shared with TRBD2. Per germline, CDR1 MNHEY and CDR2 SMNVEV (reference sequence). Trimming removed 4 bases from V and 0 bases from J; junction bases left unmatched: 4. The CDR3 runs 15 residues.

This clonotype appeared many times. The chain employs TRBV20-1 and TRBJ2-7; D might be TRBD2 (6 bases). This CDR3 is built from 14 residues. V gave up 3 bases and J gave up 2 bases, with 14 bases separating them. Germline loops: CDR1 DFQATT, CDR2 SNEGSKA (reference sequence). CDR3 DNA: TGCAGTGCTAGCCAGGACTACTCAACCTACGAGCAGTACTTC. It encodes CSASQDYSTYEQYF.

This clonotype has a handful of counts. The chain links TRBV20-1 to TRBJ2-1; no firm D call. With 3 bases removed from V and 7 bases from J, the gap between germline ends came to 7 bases. This CDR3 region has 11 residues. CDR1 is DFQATT and CDR2 is SNEGSKA in the germline V gene (reference sequence). The CDR3 sequence: CSARSQNEQFF. In DNA form, the CDR3 reads TGCAGTGCTAGGTCCCAGAATGAGCAGTTCTTC.

This clonotype turned up a few times. The chain links TRBV4-2 to TRBJ2-7; TRBD2 aligns across 9 bases. CDR1 and CDR2 from the germline V gene are LGHNA and YNFKEQ. The CDR3 extends over 16 amino acids. V lost 2 bases and J lost 6; bases outside the gene matches: 11. The CDR3: CASSQIPHGREGEQYF. CDR3 in DNA: TGTGCCAGCAGCCAAATTCCCCATGGGCGGGAGGGCGAGCAGTACTTC.

This clonotype has more than one count but fewer than ten. The V and J genes are TRBV6-2 or TRBV6-3 and TRBJ1-1; D remains ambiguous. Per the germline V gene, CDR1 is MNHEY and CDR2 is SVGEGT. V gave up 1 base and J gave up 0 bases, with 6 bases separating them. This CDR3 spans 14 amino acids. CDR3 region: CASSYLAMNTEAFF. CDR3 in DNA: TGTGCCAGCAGTTACTTAGCCATGAACACTGAAGCTTTCTTT.

The gene calls are TRBV11-2 and TRBJ1-5, with TRBD1 matching 7 bases. Losses at the gene ends were 1 base for V and 0 bases for J; bases not matched to a gene: 9. The CDR3 is 18 residues long. Looked up from germline, CDR1 is SGHAT and CDR2 is FQNNGV. DNA for the CDR3: TGTGCCAGCAGCTTAGGCCAACAGGGGCCGGTTAGCAATCAGCCCCAGCATTTT. Translating gives CASSLGQQGPVSNQPQHF.

The chain is built from TRBV19 and TRBJ1-1, with D hard to call. The V end lost 3 bases, the J end lost 0 bases, and 8 bases lay between the germline ends. The CDR3 sequence is 14 residues long. Germline V gene data show CDR1 as LNHDA and CDR2 as SQIVND (reference sequence). This CDR3 reads CASSIEGMNTEAFF. In DNA, the CDR3 is TGTGCCAGTAGTATTGAAGGAATGAACACTGAAGCTTTCTTT.

The CDR3 reads CASSEGQGFGEQYF. CDR3 nucleotides: TGTGCCAGCAGCGAGGGACAGGGGTTCGGCGAGCAGTACTTC. The chain is built from TRBV2 and TRBJ2-7, with 10 bases identical to TRBD1. The trim removed 6 bases at V and 6 bases at J, leaving 8 bases unmatched. CDR3 length: 14 residues. The germline gives CDR1 SNHLY, CDR2 FYNNEI.

This clonotype was recorded at least ten times. The chain's CDR3 is CASSPPGQTVLTGELFF. DNA of the CDR3: TGTGCCAGCAGTCCCCCGGGGCAGACTGTCTTGACCGGGGAGCTGTTTTTT. The V call is TRBV28, the J call TRBJ2-2; perhaps D is TRBD1 or TRBD2 (5 bases each). The CDR3 has 17 residues. Germline-derived CDR1 and CDR2 are MDHEN and SYDVKM. V lost 5 bases to trimming and J lost 5 bases, with 21 bases between them.

The chain is built from TRBV11-2 and TRBJ2-7; 12 bases align to TRBD2. This CDR3 is 16 amino acids long. V lost 5 bases and J lost 0; bases outside the gene matches: 5. CDR1 SGHAT and CDR2 FQNNGV come from the germline V gene. The CDR3 DNA reads as TGTGCCAGCAGCCCTGCTAGCGGGGGGGCCTCCTACGAGCAGTACTTC. Its translation is CASSPASGGASYEQYF.

This clonotype has only a few counts. CDR3 nucleotides: TGCGCCAGCAGCGAGGGACAGGGGTCCTATGAGCAGTTCTTC. Its protein product is CASSEGQGSYEQFF. The chain combines TRBV5-1 with TRBJ2-1, with 10 bases matching TRBD1. Germline loops: CDR1 SGHRS, CDR2 YFSETQ. The ends lost 4 bases at V and 8 bases at J; junction bases unmatched: 6. The CDR3 runs to 14 residues.